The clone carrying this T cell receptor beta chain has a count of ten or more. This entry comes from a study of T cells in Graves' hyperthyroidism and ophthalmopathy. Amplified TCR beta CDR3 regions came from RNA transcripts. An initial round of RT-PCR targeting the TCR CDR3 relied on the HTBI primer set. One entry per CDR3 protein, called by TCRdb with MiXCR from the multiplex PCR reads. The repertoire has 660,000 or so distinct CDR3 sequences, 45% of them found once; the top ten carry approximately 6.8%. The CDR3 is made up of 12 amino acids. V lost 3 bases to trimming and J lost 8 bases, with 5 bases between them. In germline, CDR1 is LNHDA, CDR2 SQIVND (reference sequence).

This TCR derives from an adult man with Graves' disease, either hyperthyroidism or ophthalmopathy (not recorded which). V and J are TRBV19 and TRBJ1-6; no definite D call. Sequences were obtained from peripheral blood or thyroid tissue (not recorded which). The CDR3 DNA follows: TGTGCCAGTAGTATCCCGGATTCACCCCTCCACTTT. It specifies CASSIPDSPLHF.